The source of this T cell receptor beta chain is a study of T cell responses to AZD1222 COVID-19 vaccine (TCRdb year 2021). With respect to the entire study: A total of 230 to 250 trial participants underwent TCR sequencing, of whom 207 had received two doses of AZD1222 and some 25 had received two doses of the MenACWY control vaccine. Trial participants were enrolled by age into 18-55, 56-69 and 70-plus year subgroups, with 148, 28 and 57 TCR-sequenced participants respectively. Overall study results and their limits: Participants were mostly white British, with more females than males. The authors suggested clonal diversity may have been underestimated. After two AZD1222 doses, both the breadth and the depth of spike-specific TCRs were significantly higher than at day 0 and than in MenACWY recipients. Epitopes outside the regions mutated in the B.1.351 and B.1.1.7 variants were reportedly recognized by nearly half of the unique spike-specific TCRs. Conclusions about previously exposed vaccinees are limited because only five to seven AZD1222 recipients were SARS-CoV-2 seropositive at baseline. Because no day 14 peak-response samples were available, the repertoires could be characterized only after the peak T cell response. CD4 TCRs associated with the vaccine covered the entire spike protein, and the dominant responses were in regions 160-218 and 743-854. The 56-69-year group was small, and its depth increase did not reach significance, likely because of low power.

The time point tag for this specimen amounts to: about 28 days (+/-7) after the second vaccine dose. The sample's treatment or condition label, in plain terms: meningococcal conjugate vaccine given as trial control. The vaccinee samples were drawn from two UK trials, COV001 and COV002, one of which was a single-blind randomized controlled phase 2/3 trial testing AZD1222 (ChAdOx1 nCoV-19) in healthy adults. For TCRbeta chain sequencing, PBMC samples from trial participants were taken at day 0 and at day 28 after the second dose. About this clone: The clone's antigen remains unknown. The input lacks base qualities; no much larger clone sits a single base away.

V loses 8 bases, J loses 0 bases, and the germline ends lie 8 bases apart. The CDR3 runs 13 residues from the cysteine to the phenylalanine. Only the CDR3 DNA stays, 39 bases, in frame from base 1. From a lookup of the germline V gene, CDR1 and CDR2 are SGHTA and FQGTGA. The CDR3 regions of human TCRbeta chains were subjected to immunosequencing. The paper's processing steps were these. Repertoire TCRs were matched against a reference library of SARS-CoV-2-specific TCRs generated with the MIRA antigen-specificity platform. Breadth meant the fraction of unique TCRs that were SARS-CoV-2-associated, whereas depth meant the fraction of total T cells that were SARS-CoV-2-associated. Using the MIRA data, every spike-specific TCR was mapped to the spike region that the TCR reacted to and assigned to either a CD4 or a CD8 class. Log10-transformed breadth and depth values were compared by one-way ANOVA with Sidak's multiple comparisons tests. Held by TCRdb, this immuneACCESS table contains in-frame sequences only and omits some clones. Under half of the omission traces to an unresolved V gene where checked; the cause of the rest is unknown. Clonal size and the V and J genes are those of that table, whereas D and trimming came from the DNA. Here the sample has about 190,000 clones; around 94% occur a single time. The ten most abundant clones make up around 3.6% of the sample.

The chain uses TRBV7-3 and TRBJ1-3; the D segment cannot be called with confidence. The clonotype comes from an adult who received the MenACWY meningococcal vaccine as a control. The sequencing here drew on peripheral blood, taken 28 days after the second dose of the MenACWY control vaccine. The base sequence is TGTGCCAGCGGGAAAGGCTCTGGAAACACCATATATTTT. This yields the protein CASGKGSGNTIYF.